The 21 T cell receptor beta chains below all came from one sample that was sequenced in a study of T cells in localized non-small cell lung cancer. Libraries were prepared by immunoSEQ multiplex PCR; TCRdb keeps only in-frame clonotypes and omits some of them. The table lists fewer than 35,000 clones, almost 90% of them singletons. Material: peripheral blood, obtained before any cancer treatment. The receptors shown here come from a man aged 35-69 years with stage I lung adenocarcinoma.

The chain employs TRBV18 and TRBJ2-5, with D perhaps matching TRBD1 (5 bases). The assigned J gene may be wrong: the sequence end matches TRBJ2-7 better. The CDR3 loop spans 15 amino acids. Germline CDR1 and CDR2: KGHSH and LQKENI. The CDR3 is CASSPQQGITYEQYF. The CDR3 nucleotides are TGTGCCAGCTCACCACAGCAGGGTATCACCTACGAGCAGTACTTC.

The chain has TRBV7-2 and TRBJ1-1; D is unresolved. The CDR3 sequence is 15 residues long. In germline, CDR1 is SGHTA, CDR2 FQGNSA. Trimming cost V 4 bases and J 4 bases, with 16 bases left between them. CDR3 residues: CASSSHGGLATEAFF. DNA for the CDR3: TGTGCCAGCAGCTCCCATGGAGGACTCGCCACTGAAGCTTTCTTT.

The sample holds one count of this clone. V usage is TRBV27 and J usage is TRBJ1-5; D gene unclear. CDR1 and CDR2 from the germline V gene are MNHEY and SMNVEV (reference sequence). CDR3 length equals 13 residues. The V end lost 10 bases, the J end lost 3 bases, and 13 bases lay between the germline ends. Here the CDR3 DNA reads TGTGCCACCCGGGTAGGGCTCAATCAGCCCCAGCATTTT. Translation gives CATRVGLNQPQHF.

The chain combines TRBV5-1 with TRBJ2-5; no clear D. The CDR3 loop spans 14 amino acids. V lost 2 bases to trimming and J lost 3 bases, with 11 bases between them. Germline V lookup: CDR1 SGHRS, CDR2 YFSETQ. CDR3 in amino acids: CASSLGPIKETQYF. The CDR3 nucleotides read TGCGCCAGCAGCTTAGGACCGATAAAAGAGACCCAGTACTTC.

This clone was seen only a few times. The rearrangement joins TRBV10-2 to TRBJ1-6; 8 bases map to TRBD1. The germline gives CDR1 WSHSY, CDR2 SAAADI. The CDR3 spans 16 residues. After removal of 4 bases from V and 6 bases from J, the junction contained 8 bases not matched to a gene. The DNA for the CDR3 is TGCGCCAGCAGTGGGTTACAGGGGGGAAGTAATTCACCCCTCCACTTT. Translating it yields CASSGLQGGSNSPLHF.

The rearrangement uses TRBV7-3 and TRBJ2-3, with D unclear. Trimming left V 5 bases short and J 0 bases short, with 12 bases between. Germline V lookup: CDR1 SGHTA, CDR2 FQGTGA. The CDR3 length is 15 residues. In nucleotides, the CDR3 is TGTGCCAGCAGCCTTCGGACGACTAGCACAGATACGCAGTATTTT. It translates to CASSLRTTSTDTQYF.

This clone turned up a few times. The chain carries TRBV5-1 and TRBJ2-7; TRBD1 matches 7 bases. V gave up 4 bases and J gave up 4 bases; unmatched junction bases: 14. Germline CDR1 is SGHRS and CDR2 is YFSETQ. The CDR3 contains 16 residues. The CDR3 DNA follows: TGCGCCAGCAGCCTATGGGACAGATCCAAGGAGTACGAGCAGTACTTC. Translated, it gives CASSLWDRSKEYEQYF. The complete variable domain, with remaining parts taken from reference TRBV5-1 and TRBJ2-7, reads KAGVTQTPRYLIKTRGQQVTLSCSPISGHRSVSWYQQTPGQGLQFLFEYFSETQRNKGNFPGRFSGRQFSNSRSEMNVSTLELGDSALYLCASSLWDRSKEYEQYFGPGTRLTVT.

This chain connects TRBV20-1 to TRBJ1-3; unclear D gene. The CDR3 covers 11 residues. Per germline, CDR1 DFQATT and CDR2 SNEGSKA (reference sequence). Trimming removed 5 bases from V and 8 bases from J, with 10 bases in between. The CDR3: CSAGYLDTIYF. CDR3 coding DNA: TGCAGTGCTGGGTATTTAGACACCATATATTTT.

This clone has only a few counts. The rearrangement joins TRBV4-2 to TRBJ1-6; D call uncertain. The CDR3 is made up of 16 amino acids. The germline V and J ends were trimmed by 1 base and 9 bases, with 16 bases remaining between them. Per the germline V gene, CDR1 is LGHNA and CDR2 is YNFKEQ. The CDR3, as DNA: TGTGCCAGCAGCCAAGTCGGGCAGCGACCTAGTTCACCCCTCCACTTT. This sequence encodes CASSQVGQRPSSPLHF.

The V call is TRBV5-4, the J call TRBJ1-1, with unresolved D. CDR1 and CDR2 (germline): SGHNT, YYREEE (reference sequence). This CDR3 is 15 amino acids long. The V gene lost 0 bases and the J gene lost 3 bases, with 12 bases spanning the gap. CDR3 coding DNA: TGTGCCAGCAGCTTGGGGAGACCAGGAGACACTGAAGCTTTCTTT. Its protein product is CASSLGRPGDTEAFF.

The chain uses TRBV7-8 and TRBJ1-5; 7 bases match TRBD1. V was pared by 2 bases and J by 1 base, with 5 bases of the junction left unmatched. The CDR3 length is 16 residues. In germline, CDR1 is SGHVS, CDR2 FQNEAQ. CDR3 protein: CASSLMRGRSNQPQHF. DNA for the CDR3: TGTGCCAGCAGCTTAATGAGGGGGCGAAGCAATCAGCCCCAGCATTTT.

The chain employs TRBV7-2 and TRBJ1-6, with D uncertain. CDR3 size: 15 residues. Per germline, CDR1 SGHTA and CDR2 FQGNSA. Trimming shortened V by 1 base and J by 10 bases, and 14 bases separated the two germline ends. The DNA of the CDR3 is TGTGCCAGCAGCTTAGAGGCGGACTGGAGGTCACCCCTCCACTTT. As protein: CASSLEADWRSPLHF. The variable domain in full, with the rest retrieved from reference TRBV7-2 and TRBJ1-6, is GAGVSQSPSNKVTEKGKDVELRCDPISGHTALYWYRQSLGQGLEFLIYFQGNSAPDKSGLPSDRFSAERTGGSVSTLTIQRTQQEDSAVYLCASSLEADWRSPLHFGNGTRLTVT.

V and J are TRBV5-1 and TRBJ2-3, with D perhaps matching TRBD1 (6 bases). Germline V lookup: CDR1 SGHRS, CDR2 YFSETQ. This CDR3 has 14 residues. Between the trimmed V and J ends, which lost 7 bases and 5 bases, there was a span of 17 bases. The CDR3 loop reads CASRRDIRRDTQYF. In nucleotides, the CDR3 is TGCGCCAGCCGCCGGGACATCCGGCGAGATACGCAGTATTTT.

The chain links TRBV18 to TRBJ1-1, with 8 positions matching TRBD1. J was trimmed by 5 bases and V by 2 bases; bases with no gene match: 7. CDR1 and CDR2 from the germline V gene are KGHSH and LQKENI. This CDR3 comprises 15 residues. CDR3 sequence: CASSPFQGAGTEAFF. The CDR3 nucleotides read TGTGCCAGCTCACCATTTCAGGGGGCGGGGACTGAAGCTTTCTTT. The full variable domain, with the rest looked up from reference TRBV18 and TRBJ1-1, is NAGVMQNPRHLVRRRGQEARLRCSPMKGHSHVYWYRQLPEEGLKFMVYLQKENIIDESGMPKERFSAEFPKEGPSILRIQQVVRGDSAAYFCASSPFQGAGTEAFFGQGTRLTVV.

In this sample, this clone turned up once. For the CDR3, the DNA is TGTGCCAGCAGCTTGGACAGGTCGAATCAGCCCCAGCATTTT. This gives the protein CASSLDRSNQPQHF. The rearrangement uses TRBV7-8 and TRBJ1-5; 7 bases are a match to TRBD1. Germline V gives CDR1 SGHVS, CDR2 FQNEAQ. The CDR3 spans 14 residues. The junction had 3 bases not matched to a gene; V was cut back by 3 bases and J by 4 bases. The full variable domain, its missing parts supplied by reference TRBV7-8 and TRBJ1-5, is GAGVSQSPRYKVAKRGQDVALRCDPISGHVSLFWYQQALGQGPEFLTYFQNEAQLDKSGLPSDRFFAERPEGSVSTLKIQRTQQEDSAVYLCASSLDRSNQPQHFGDGTRLSIL.

This clone is a singleton in its sample. The V gene is TRBV11-2, the J gene TRBJ2-7; D possibly corresponds to TRBD1 (5 bases). The CDR3 is 11 amino acids. The ends were cut back, 5 bases at V and 12 bases at J, with 14 bases in the middle. Germline CDR1 and CDR2: SGHAT and FQNNGV. The CDR3 DNA follows: TGTGCCAGCAGCCAAGGGGCAGGGCCGTACTTC. Translated, it gives CASSQGAGPYF.

This clone was counted only a few times. The V call is TRBV19, the J call TRBJ1-2; D gene uncertain. The V end lost 6 bases, the J end lost 2 bases, and 10 bases lay between the germline ends. Germline V gene data show CDR1 as LNHDA and CDR2 as SQIVND (reference sequence). The CDR3 runs to 13 residues. CDR3 sequence reads: CASSGQGNYGYTF. Written as DNA, the CDR3 is TGTGCCAGTAGCGGTCAAGGGAACTATGGCTACACCTTC.

The V call is TRBV30, the J call TRBJ2-2; D is possibly TRBD2 (5 bases). This CDR3 comprises 13 residues. Germline lookup yields CDR1 GTSNPN and CDR2 SVGIG (reference sequence). The V and J ends lost 4 bases and 4 bases respectively, with 10 bases between them. CDR3 sequence (DNA): TGTGCCTGGACTGCGGCGGGCACCGGGGAGCTGTTTTTT. Translation gives CAWTAAGTGELFF.

This sequence joins TRBV19 and TRBJ1-2, with TRBD1 as a possible D gene (6 bases). Germline V gives CDR1 LNHDA, CDR2 SQIVND (reference sequence). This CDR3 has 11 residues. The germline V and J ends were trimmed by 5 bases and 6 bases, with 7 bases remaining between them. The DNA of the CDR3 is TGTGCCAGTAGTTGGGGGCATGGCTACACCTTC. This gives the protein CASSWGHGYTF. The full variable domain, its missing parts supplied by reference TRBV19 and TRBJ1-2, is DGGITQSPKYLFRKEGQNVTLSCEQNLNHDAMYWYRQDPGQGLRLIYYSQIVNDFQKGDIAEGYSVSREKKESFPLTVTSAQKNPTAFYLCASSWGHGYTFGSGTRLTVV.

The rearrangement joins TRBV18 to TRBJ2-7; no definite D call. CDR1 KGHSH and CDR2 LQKENI come from the germline V gene. V was trimmed by 0 bases and J by 3 bases, leaving 9 bases between them. The CDR3 has 14 residues. The CDR3 loop is CASSPPGWVYEQYF. DNA of the CDR3: TGTGCCAGCTCACCACCCGGCTGGGTCTACGAGCAGTACTTC. The full variable domain, in which reference TRBV18 and TRBJ2-7 provide the parts outside the CDR3, is NAGVMQNPRHLVRRRGQEARLRCSPMKGHSHVYWYRQLPEEGLKFMVYLQKENIIDESGMPKERFSAEFPKEGPSILRIQQVVRGDSAAYFCASSPPGWVYEQYFGPGTRLTVT.

In regard to this clone: Germline and junction disagree at one end, which may indicate a read error. The rearrangement uses TRBV5-6 and TRBJ2-3; D unresolved. The CDR3 length is 12 residues. Germline-derived CDR1 and CDR2 are SGHDT and YYEEEE. CDR3 sequence reads: CASSLTAKHRFF. As DNA, the CDR3 is TGTGCCAGCAGCTTAACGGCAAAACACCGCTTTTTT. The whole variable domain, filled in from reference TRBV5-6 and TRBJ2-3, reads DAGVTQSPTHLIKTRGQQVTLRCSPKSGHDTVSWYQQALGQGPQFIFQYYEEEERQRGNFPDRFSGHQFPNYSSELNVNALLLGDSALYLCASSLTAKHRFFGPGTRLTVL.